Below, 7 T cell receptor beta chains from the same sample are listed, as sequenced in a study of cytomegalovirus exposure and HLA in healthy donors. With 60 Vbeta and 13 Jbeta primers, the PCR was carried out. The protocol was immunoSEQ multiplex PCR, while the TCRdb copy is restricted to in-frame clones and leaves out a portion. Of around 200,000 clones listed, 77% were seen once; the top ten hold less than 4.5%. Material for sequencing was PBMCs. The source is a woman aged 60 to 75 in good health and CMV-seropositive.

This chain connects TRBV2 to TRBJ1-1, with TRBD1 matching 7 bases. The junction had 15 bases not matched to a gene; V was cut back by 11 bases and J by 0 bases. There are 16 residues in the CDR3. The germline gives CDR1 SNHLY, CDR2 FYNNEI. The CDR3 protein is CAQRMGQLYMNTEAFF. The CDR3 coding sequence is TGTGCCCAGAGGATGGGACAGTTATACATGAACACTGAAGCTTTCTTT.

V usage is TRBV5-1 and J usage is TRBJ1-2; a possible D gene is TRBD1 (5 bases). V lost 0 bases and J 9 bases, leaving 9 bases between the germline ends. This CDR3 is 12 amino acids long. From germline, CDR1 is SGHRS and CDR2 YFSETQ. The CDR3 here is CASSLAGGSYTF. In DNA, the CDR3 is TGCGCCAGCAGCTTGGCCGGGGGAAGCTACACCTTC.

The CDR3 DNA reads as TGTGCCAGCAGTCAACTAGGGGGAGCAACGGAGACCCAGTACTTC. Translation gives CASSQLGGATETQYF. V and J are TRBV25-1 and TRBJ2-5, with a weak D call TRBD1 (6 bases). The V gene lost 5 bases and the J gene lost 5 bases, with 18 bases spanning the gap. Germline loops: CDR1 MGHDK, CDR2 SYGVNS. The CDR3 runs to 15 residues.

The V and J genes are TRBV28 and TRBJ2-7; 8 bases are shared with TRBD2. The CDR3 extends over 15 amino acids. The junction had 9 bases not matched to a gene; V was cut back by 2 bases and J by 6 bases. Germline lookup yields CDR1 MDHEN and CDR2 SYDVKM. The CDR3 sequence: CASSLPSLAGPEQYF. DNA for the CDR3: TGTGCCAGCAGTTTACCCTCGCTAGCGGGCCCCGAGCAGTACTTC. Drawing the rest from reference TRBV28 and TRBJ2-7, the complete variable domain is DVKVTQSSRYLVKRTGEKVFLECVQDMDHENMFWYRQDPGLGLRLIYFSYDVKMKEKGDIPEGYSVSREKKERFSLILESASTNQTSMYLCASSLPSLAGPEQYFGPGTRLTVT.

This sequence joins TRBV5-1 and TRBJ2-5; 8 positions match TRBD1. V lost 0 bases to trimming and J lost 7 bases; unmatched junction nucleotides: 11. CDR3 length equals 16 residues. Per germline, CDR1 SGHRS and CDR2 YFSETQ. DNA of the CDR3: TGCGCCAGCAGCTTGGGGACAGGGCTCGCTCGCGGGACCCAGTACTTC. Translated: CASSLGTGLARGTQYF.

V and J are TRBV7-2 and TRBJ1-1, with D unresolved. Trimming stripped 3 bases from V and 4 bases from J, with 3 bases between. Germline values: CDR1 SGHTA, CDR2 FQGNSA. CDR3 length: 11 amino acids. The CDR3 loop is CASSFITEAFF. The CDR3 DNA reads as TGTGCCAGCAGCTTTATCACTGAAGCTTTCTTT.

The V and J genes are TRBV11-3 and TRBJ2-7; 10 bases map to TRBD1. Germline assignment: CDR1 SGHNT and CDR2 YENEEA. This CDR3 region has 15 residues. With 5 bases clipped from V and 5 bases from J, the junction kept 9 bases outside the gene matches. CDR3 sequence reads: CASSLTGTGVDEQYF. The CDR3 DNA reads TGTGCCAGCAGCCTCACCGGGACAGGGGTGGACGAGCAGTACTTC.